This T cell receptor (beta chain) comes out of a study of monozygotic twins with inflammatory bowel disease. Regarding this clonotype: The antigen is unknown.

Blood was drawn once per donor, and each sample measured approximately 2.5 ml. Study observations and caveats: Resolution of different T cell subtypes was not achieved.

CDR1 MDHEN and CDR2 SYDVKM come from the germline V gene. The CDR3 has 17 residues. Total RNA amounting to 3,500 to 4,000 ng went into each TCR library. TCRdb reprocessed the 5' RACE reads, keeping one entry per CDR3 protein, no DNA. This sample's clone table lists around 400,000 distinct CDR3 sequences. J is TRBJ2-5 and V is TRBV28; TCRdb indicates TRBD2, and absent DNA this call remains unverified. The specimen sequenced was blood. The sequence was obtained from a human donor with ulcerative colitis or Crohn's disease, or a healthy co-twin of an affected twin (not recorded which). CDR3 sequence: CASSLSPGLAVKETQYF.